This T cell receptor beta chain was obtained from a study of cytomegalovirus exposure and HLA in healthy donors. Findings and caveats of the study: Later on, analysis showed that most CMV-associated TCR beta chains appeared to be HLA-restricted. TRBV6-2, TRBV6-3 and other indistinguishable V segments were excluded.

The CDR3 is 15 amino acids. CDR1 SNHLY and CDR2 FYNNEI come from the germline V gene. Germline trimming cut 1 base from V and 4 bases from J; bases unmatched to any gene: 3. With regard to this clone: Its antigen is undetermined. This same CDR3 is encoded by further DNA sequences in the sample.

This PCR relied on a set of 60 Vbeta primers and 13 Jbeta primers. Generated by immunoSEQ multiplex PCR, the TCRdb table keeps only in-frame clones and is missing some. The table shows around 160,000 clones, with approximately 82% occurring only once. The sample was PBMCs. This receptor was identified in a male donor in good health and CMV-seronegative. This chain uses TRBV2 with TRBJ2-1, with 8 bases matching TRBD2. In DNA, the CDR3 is TGTGCCAGCAGTGAAGATCGGGGGGGTTACAATGAGCAGTTCTTC. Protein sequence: CASSEDRGGYNEQFF.